This T cell receptor beta chain was identified in a study of T-cell reconstitution after alpha-beta-depleted transplantation in children. The CDR3 sequence is 15 residues long. Germline loops: CDR1 LNHDA, CDR2 SQIVND (reference sequence). With V trimmed by 5 bases and J by 7 bases, 6 bases remained unmatched. This sample's TCRbeta library carried unique molecular identifier barcodes. In TCRdb, the PCR reads were re-called with MiXCR into one record per CDR3 protein. The sample holds 490,000 or so distinct CDR3 sequences, roughly an eighth seen once. The J gene is TRBJ2-1, the V gene TRBV19, with 12 bases that match TRBD2. This TCR derives from a human donor who donated a stem cell graft to a child with combined immunodeficiency. The sample in question was PBMCs from the stem cell graft donor, obtained from the stem cell graft. The CDR3 sequence is CASSPLAGGRNEQFF. The CDR3 nucleotides read TGTGCCAGTAGTCCCCTAGCGGGAGGGCGGAATGAGCAGTTCTTC.